What follows is one TCR beta chain and its context. CDR1 is MNHEY, CDR2 SVGAGI, per germline. The CDR3 consists of 15 residues. The J segment lost 0 bases and the V segment lost 6 bases, leaving 5 bases of the junction unmatched. TCRdb keeps only in-frame clones here, not all; method: immunoSEQ multiplex PCR. The repertoire consists of more than 120,000 clones, with roughly 85% occurring once and the leading ten covering 2% to 3%. The entry originates in a study of blood T cell repertoires in COVID-19. This chain connects TRBV6-5 to TRBJ1-3; 7 bases are shared with TRBD1. The sample was peripheral blood. The TCR sequence derives from a human donor with acute or convalescent COVID-19. The donor label of this sample is uncertain. The CDR3 coding sequence is TGTGCCAGCAGGGGGGGACAGAGCTCTGGAAACACCATATATTTT. Amino acid sequence: CASRGGQSSGNTIYF.